This passage covers 29 T cell receptor beta chains from one sample sequenced in a study of CD8+CD57+ T cells in acquired aplastic anemia. All sequencing subjects had displayed CD8+CD57+ cell expansion on flow cytometry. TCR beta VDJ and CDR3 profiling used genomic DNA as template. TCRdb re-called the reads with MiXCR, one entry per CDR3 protein. The sample yields some 98,000 distinct CDR3 sequences, 55% to 75% seen once. The sequencing sample was made of sorted CD4+, CD8+, or CD8+CD57+ T cells (not recorded which) from PBMCs. These TCRs come from a human donor with aplastic anemia.

The CDR3 here is CASSPGTPQETQYF. DNA for the CDR3: TGTGCCAGCAGTCCCGGGACACCACAAGAGACCCAGTACTTC. J is TRBJ2-5 and V is TRBV25-1, with a possible D match to TRBD1 (6 bases). V lost 5 bases and J lost 2, with 12 bases in between. The CDR3 consists of 14 residues. Looked up from germline, CDR1 is MGHDK and CDR2 is SYGVNS. The whole variable domain, filled in from reference TRBV25-1 and TRBJ2-5, reads EADIYQTPRYLVIGTGKKITLECSQTMGHDKMYWYQQDPGMELHLIHYSYGVNSTEKGDLSSESTVSRIRTEHFPLTLESARPSHTSQYLCASSPGTPQETQYFGPGTRLLVL.

This clonotype was picked up many times. The genes are TRBV6-5 and TRBJ1-1; D is unresolved. The germline V gene has CDR1 MNHEY and CDR2 SVGAGI. V lost 8 bases and J 2 bases, leaving 12 bases between the germline ends. The CDR3 loop spans 13 amino acids. CDR3 DNA: TGTGCCAGCGTCCCTAGACCCAACACTGAAGCTTTCTTT. Translation: CASVPRPNTEAFF.

In this sample, this clonotype turned up a few times. The chain combines TRBV27 with TRBJ2-7; a weak D match, TRBD1 (6 bases). Trimming took 4 bases from V and 4 from J, leaving 11 bases between them. The CDR3 runs to 13 residues. CDR1 and CDR2 from the germline V gene are MNHEY and SMNVEV (reference sequence). The CDR3 spells CASSSPGAYEQYF. Here the CDR3 DNA reads TGTGCCAGCAGTTCCCCAGGGGCTTACGAGCAGTACTTC.

The chain combines TRBV29-1 with TRBJ1-1, with a weak D call TRBD1 (6 bases). Germline values: CDR1 SQVTM, CDR2 ANQGSEA. The CDR3 is 14 residues long. V was cut by 1 base and J by 2 bases, with 11 bases left in between. The CDR3 DNA sequence: TGCAGCGTTGAAGGTGGCAGGGGAAACACTGAAGCTTTCTTT. Its translation: CSVEGGRGNTEAFF.

This clonotype was picked up a small number of times. A read error may produce the germline difference seen at one junction end. V and J are TRBV4-2 and TRBJ2-7; D is unclear. Germline assignment: CDR1 LGHNA and CDR2 YNFKEQ. This CDR3 region has 11 residues. This CDR3 reads CASSQRRSLSF. DNA for the CDR3: TGTGCCAGCAGCCAACGAAGGTCGTTGTCCTTC.

This chain links TRBV11-2 with TRBJ1-5, with D possibly TRBD1 on 5 matching bases. CDR1 and CDR2 (germline): SGHAT, FQNNGV. Trimming pared 3 bases from V and 5 bases from J, leaving 17 bases between. The CDR3 length is 16 residues. CDR3 sequence: CASSLGGGLSYQPQHF. In DNA form, the CDR3 reads TGTGCCAGCAGCTTGGGGGGAGGTCTATCTTATCAGCCCCAGCATTTT.

This chain connects TRBV2 to TRBJ1-4, with a weak D call TRBD1 (5 bases). This CDR3 comprises 14 residues. Trimming shortened V by 7 bases and J by 8 bases, and 17 bases separated the two germline ends. In germline, CDR1 is SNHLY, CDR2 FYNNEI. The CDR3 DNA reads as TGTGCCAGCAATAGCATGGGGGTTGGGGAAAAACTGTTTTTT. Translated, it gives CASNSMGVGEKLFF. Drawing the rest from reference TRBV2 and TRBJ1-4, the complete variable domain is EPEVTQTPSHQVTQMGQEVILRCVPISNHLYFYWYRQILGQKVEFLVSFYNNEISEKSEIFDDQFSVERPDGSNFTLKIRSTKLEDSAMYFCASNSMGVGEKLFFGSGTQLSVL.

The chain joins TRBV25-1 to TRBJ2-7, with TRBD2 matching over 11 bases. The CDR3 is 15 residues long. With V trimmed by 2 bases and J by 3 bases, 3 bases remained unmatched. Per germline, CDR1 MGHDK and CDR2 SYGVNS. The CDR3 DNA sequence: TGTGCCAGCAGTGAAGTGGGGACTAGCGGCTACGAGCAGTACTTC. Its protein product is CASSEVGTSGYEQYF.

There are many counts of this clonotype. The gene calls are TRBV24-1 and TRBJ2-1; 8 bases are a match to TRBD2. Germline V CDR1 and CDR2: KGHDR, SFDVKD. V dropped 8 bases and J dropped 4; count of bases not matched to a gene: 3. This CDR3 spans 13 amino acids. DNA of the CDR3: TGTGCCACCACGGGAGGGGAGTACAATGAGCAGTTCTTC. Protein: CATTGGEYNEQFF.

This clonotype came up a few times. The chain carries TRBV24-1 and TRBJ2-3, with D uncertain. Germline V lookup: CDR1 KGHDR, CDR2 SFDVKD. The CDR3 extends over 15 amino acids. Trimming removed 2 bases from V and 1 base from J, with 9 bases in between. As DNA, the CDR3 is TGTGCCACCAGTGATTCAGGCGTCGGCACAGATACGCAGTATTTT. Its protein is CATSDSGVGTDTQYF.

The gene calls are TRBV27 and TRBJ1-1, with TRBD1 identical over 8 bases. CDR3 length: 16 amino acids. Germline values: CDR1 MNHEY, CDR2 SMNVEV (reference sequence). The V gene end was trimmed by 6 bases and the J gene end by 0 bases; junction bases not matched to a gene: 9. The CDR3 loop is CASSRQGAFMNTEAFF. The CDR3 DNA reads as TGTGCCAGCAGCCGCCAGGGGGCCTTTATGAACACTGAAGCTTTCTTT.

This clonotype was seen at least ten times. This rearrangement joins TRBV24-1 to TRBJ2-3; possibly TRBD1 or TRBD2 for D (5 bases each). Germline CDR1 is KGHDR and CDR2 is SFDVKD. This CDR3 has 15 residues. V was pared by 3 bases and J by 0 bases, with 9 bases between. The chain's CDR3 is CATSDGTVSTDTQYF. CDR3 sequence (DNA): TGTGCCACCAGTGATGGGACCGTTAGCACAGATACGCAGTATTTT.

Concerning this clonotype: An end of the junction does not agree with germline; a read error may underlie this. V usage is TRBV25-1 and J usage is TRBJ2-7; maybe TRBD1 (5 bases). The germline V gene has CDR1 MGHDK and CDR2 SYGVNS. This CDR3 is 15 amino acids long. The CDR3 DNA reads as TGTGCCAGCAGTTCTCCCCGACAGAAACGGTACGAGCAGTACTTT. Translating gives CASSSPRQKRYEQYF.

A note on this clonotype: Compared with germline, one end of the junction differs, possibly owing to a read error. The V call is TRBV7-9, the J call TRBJ2-7; 10 bases fit TRBD2. Germline loops: CDR1 SEHNR, CDR2 FQNEAQ (reference sequence). The CDR3 has 15 amino acids. The CDR3 reads CASSLALAGVEERYF. The CDR3 bases are TGTGCCAGCAGCTTAGCGCTAGCGGGAGTTGAAGAGCGGTACTTC.

This clonotype was picked up one time. The J gene is TRBJ2-7, the V gene TRBV5-1; D may correspond to TRBD1 or TRBD2 (6 bases each). Trimming left V 3 bases short and J 7 bases short, with 17 bases between. The CDR3 sequence is 14 residues long. Germline CDR1 reads SGHRS; CDR2 reads YFSETQ. CDR3 residues: CASSSVTGAGEQYF. CDR3 DNA: TGCGCCAGCAGCTCCGTTACGGGGGCGGGAGAGCAGTACTTC.

The chain recombines TRBV9 with TRBJ2-5; 11 bases are a match to TRBD2. There are 16 residues in the CDR3. Germline-derived CDR1 and CDR2 are SGDLS and YYNGEE. V was pared by 4 bases and J by 2 bases, with 7 bases of the junction left unmatched. The CDR3 sequence: CASSPLASGGQETQYF. DNA of the CDR3: TGTGCCAGCAGCCCACTGGCTAGCGGGGGGCAAGAGACCCAGTACTTC.

The chain couples TRBV19 to TRBJ1-5, with 8 bases matching TRBD1. J was trimmed by 4 bases and V by 5 bases; bases with no gene match: 4. The CDR3 runs 14 residues. The V gene's germline CDR1 is LNHDA and CDR2 SQIVND (reference sequence). The chain's CDR3 is CASSVRTGNQPQHF. DNA of the CDR3: TGTGCCAGTAGTGTACGGACAGGGAATCAGCCCCAGCATTTT. The entire variable domain, with the rest obtained from reference TRBV19 and TRBJ1-5, is as follows: DGGITQSPKYLFRKEGQNVTLSCEQNLNHDAMYWYRQDPGQGLRLIYYSQIVNDFQKGDIAEGYSVSREKKESFPLTVTSAQKNPTAFYLCASSVRTGNQPQHFGDGTRLSIL.

This clonotype occurred once. V gene TRBV10-2 combines with J gene TRBJ2-7, with 12 bases aligning to TRBD2. The J segment lost 0 bases and the V segment lost 2 bases, leaving 8 bases of the junction unmatched. The CDR3 extends over 18 amino acids. Per the germline V gene, CDR1 is WSHSY and CDR2 is SAAADI. The CDR3 sequence: CASSESLAGGPYSYEQYF. The CDR3 region has the DNA TGCGCCAGCAGTGAGAGTCTAGCGGGAGGGCCGTACTCCTACGAGCAGTACTTC.

The chain recombines TRBV7-9 with TRBJ1-2; D uncertain. The V and J ends lost 1 base and 4 bases respectively, with 7 bases between them. Germline V gene sequence: CDR1 SEHNR, CDR2 FQNEAQ (reference sequence). CDR3 length equals 13 residues. The CDR3 loop reads CASSLDTPYGYTF. DNA for the CDR3: TGTGCCAGCAGCTTAGATACGCCCTATGGCTACACCTTC.

The J gene is TRBJ2-1, the V gene TRBV6-1, with D possibly called TRBD1 or TRBD2 (6 bases each). The tail of the sequence fits TRBJ2-7 better, so the J call may be wrong. The CDR3 extends over 12 amino acids. Germline assignment: CDR1 MNHNS and CDR2 SASEGT. Here the CDR3 reads CASSTGTREQYF. DNA of the CDR3: TGTGCCAGCAGCACAGGGACTCGCGAGCAGTACTTC.

The chain joins TRBV6-5 to TRBJ2-5; D is ambiguous. Germline-derived CDR1 and CDR2 are MNHEY and SVGAGI. Trimming cost V 2 bases and J 7 bases, with 11 bases left between them. This CDR3 is 13 amino acids long. The CDR3 reads CASSYGLDGTQYF. The DNA of the CDR3 is TGTGCCAGCAGTTACGGGCTAGACGGGACCCAGTACTTC.

This clonotype was found a few times. The rearrangement links TRBV20-1 to TRBJ1-2, with D uncertain. Trimming took 0 bases from V and 4 from J, leaving 9 bases between them. The CDR3 is 13 residues long. Germline V gene data show CDR1 as DFQATT and CDR2 as SNEGSKA (reference sequence). The CDR3 region has the DNA TGCAGTGCTAGAGATCTGACTGTCTATGGCTACACCTTC. Translation gives CSARDLTVYGYTF.

This rearrangement joins TRBV24-1 to TRBJ1-5, with a weak D call TRBD1 (6 bases). The CDR3 consists of 15 residues. From germline, CDR1 is KGHDR and CDR2 SFDVKD. Between the trimmed V and J ends, which lost 2 bases and 4 bases, there was a span of 11 bases. The CDR3 sequence: CATSDSDRINQPQHF. The CDR3, as DNA: TGTGCCACCAGTGATTCTGACAGGATAAATCAGCCCCAGCATTTT.

The genes are TRBV20-1 and TRBJ2-3; TRBD2 is a possible D gene (6 bases). With 0 bases removed from V and 4 bases from J, the gap between germline ends came to 17 bases. CDR1 is DFQATT, CDR2 SNEGSKA, per germline (reference sequence). The CDR3 covers 16 residues. CDR3 protein: CSARDGGGGRADTQYF. CDR3 bases: TGCAGTGCTAGAGATGGGGGAGGAGGACGGGCAGATACGCAGTATTTT.

The chain employs TRBV20-1 and TRBJ2-5; 7 bases map to TRBD2. The CDR3 consists of 12 residues. Germline lookup yields CDR1 DFQATT and CDR2 SNEGSKA (reference sequence). Unmatched junction bases numbered 8, after V lost 7 bases and J lost 6 bases. The CDR3 DNA is TGCAGTGGCAGCGGGAACCTTAAGACCCAGTACTTC. Protein: CSGSGNLKTQYF.

The chain carries TRBV15 and TRBJ1-6; 8 nucleotides agree with TRBD1. The CDR3 has 13 residues. The germline gives CDR1 LNHNV, CDR2 YYDKDF (reference sequence). V shed 3 bases, J shed 13 bases, and the junction held 5 bases outside the gene matches. The CDR3 sequence: CATSRDRVSPLHF. CDR3 sequence (DNA): TGTGCCACCAGCAGGGACAGGGTTTCCCCCCTCCACTTT.

This rearrangement joins TRBV10-1 to TRBJ2-7, with D perhaps given as TRBD1 or TRBD2 (5 bases each). V lost 3 bases to trimming and J lost 2 bases, with 14 bases between them. Germline values: CDR1 WNHNN, CDR2 SYGVQD (reference sequence). The CDR3 is 15 residues long. The CDR3: CASSDMGVETYEQYF. Here the CDR3 DNA reads TGCGCCAGCAGTGATATGGGGGTAGAAACCTACGAGCAGTACTTC.

The genes are TRBV2 and TRBJ2-5, with D tentatively TRBD2 (6 bases). The CDR3 is 14 amino acids. Germline CDR1 SNHLY, CDR2 FYNNEI. Trimming left V 6 bases short and J 0 bases short, with 11 bases between. This CDR3 reads CASSLAVYQETQYF. The DNA of the CDR3 is TGTGCCAGCAGCTTAGCGGTGTACCAAGAGACCCAGTACTTC. The variable domain in full, with the rest retrieved from reference TRBV2 and TRBJ2-5, is EPEVTQTPSHQVTQMGQEVILRCVPISNHLYFYWYRQILGQKVEFLVSFYNNEISEKSEIFDDQFSVERPDGSNFTLKIRSTKLEDSAMYFCASSLAVYQETQYFGPGTRLLVL.

This chain uses TRBV19 with TRBJ1-6, with a weak D call TRBD1 (6 bases). Trimming took 7 bases from V and 12 from J, leaving 19 bases between them. In germline, CDR1 is LNHDA, CDR2 SQIVND (reference sequence). The CDR3 totals 14 residues. The CDR3 DNA follows: TGTGCCAGTACCCATCGGGGGCCCGATTTACCCCTCCACTTT. Protein sequence: CASTHRGPDLPLHF.